Below, 8 T cell receptor beta chains from the same sample are listed, as sequenced in a study of blood T cell repertoires in COVID-19. Repertoires were generated with immunoSEQ multiplex PCR, while TCRdb's copy carries only in-frame clones and drops some. This sample has 100,000 to 140,000 clones, with more than 80% found just once. The sample comprised peripheral blood. All receptors derive from a middle-aged man with active or convalescent COVID-19.

The chain is built from TRBV25-1 and TRBJ2-7; 8 bases fit TRBD2. With 6 bases clipped from V and 6 bases from J, the junction kept 7 bases outside the gene matches. The CDR3 is 13 residues long. Germline V CDR1 and CDR2: MGHDK, SYGVNS. CDR3 nucleotides: TGTGCCAGCAGCGTCGGACTAGCAGGCGAGCAGTACTTC. It specifies CASSVGLAGEQYF.

The chain carries TRBV5-1 and TRBJ2-7, with TRBD2 as a possible D gene (6 bases). The CDR3 runs to 16 residues. Trimming pared 4 bases from V and 1 base from J, leaving 18 bases between. Germline lookup yields CDR1 SGHRS and CDR2 YFSETQ. CDR3 sequence reads: CASSTGWLALSYEQYF. The CDR3 region has the DNA TGCGCCAGCAGCACTGGCTGGCTAGCGCTTTCCTACGAGCAGTACTTC.

The rearrangement joins TRBV18 to TRBJ1-2; possibly TRBD1 for D (5 bases). The CDR3 extends over 13 amino acids. V lost 4 bases and J lost 3, with 9 bases in between. CDR1 and CDR2 (germline): KGHSH, LQKENI. The CDR3 spells CASSQGRDYGYTF. The CDR3 nucleotides read TGTGCCAGCTCACAGGGGCGCGACTATGGCTACACCTTC.

The chain is built from TRBV2 and TRBJ2-7; maybe TRBD2 (6 bases). CDR3 size: 14 residues. V lost 2 bases to trimming and J lost 4 bases, with 12 bases between them. Germline V gives CDR1 SNHLY, CDR2 FYNNEI. CDR3 coding DNA: TGTGCCAGCAGTGAAATGGGACTTTCTTACGAGCAGTACTTC. This encodes CASSEMGLSYEQYF.

V and J are TRBV4-1 and TRBJ2-1; TRBD2 aligns across 7 bases. Trimming took 2 bases from V and 4 from J; bases not matched to a gene: 2. This CDR3 contains 14 residues. The germline CDR1 and CDR2 sequences are MGHRA and YSYEKL. This CDR3 reads CASSQWTSYNEQFF. In DNA, the CDR3 is TGCGCCAGCAGCCAATGGACTAGTTACAATGAGCAGTTCTTC.

The chain uses TRBV6-1 and TRBJ2-2; 9 bases are a match to TRBD2. Germline loops: CDR1 MNHNS, CDR2 SASEGT. This CDR3 is built from 15 residues. V was pared by 3 bases and J by 4 bases, with 3 bases of the junction left unmatched. DNA for the CDR3: TGTGCCAGCAGTGAGAGAGCGGGGGGCACCGGGGAGCTGTTTTTT. Residues: CASSERAGGTGELFF.

The chain is built from TRBV7-3 and TRBJ2-7; 7 nucleotides align to TRBD2. CDR1 SGHTA and CDR2 FQGTGA come from the germline V gene. CDR3 length: 13 amino acids. The V gene end was trimmed by 5 bases and the J gene end by 3 bases; junction bases not matched to a gene: 4. CDR3 sequence: CASSPREGYEQYF. CDR3 DNA: TGTGCCAGCAGCCCTAGGGAGGGCTACGAGCAGTACTTC.

This chain joins TRBV10-3 and TRBJ2-5; D might be TRBD2 (5 bases). With 9 bases removed from V and 1 base from J, the gap between germline ends came to 15 bases. Germline V gene data show CDR1 as ENHRY and CDR2 as SYGVKD. The CDR3 contains 14 residues. The CDR3 sequence is CAIWGDNSQETQYF. The CDR3 DNA reads as TGTGCCATTTGGGGAGATAATTCCCAAGAGACCCAGTACTTC.